Listed below are T cell receptor beta chains from one sample, sequenced in a study of T cell repertoires in ileal Crohn's disease. TCRdb's copy holds only in-frame clones and misses some; the assay was immunoSEQ multiplex PCR. The repertoire holds fewer than 10,000 clones, with 70% to 90% as singletons. The sample was ileal tissue. The receptor set was obtained from an adult with Crohn's disease. CDR3s include the opening cysteine and the closing phenylalanine or tryptophan. A D gene is named only where the DNA matches it firmly. The size field is filled for only some rows; it gives once, few, many or a size class.

d_gene	abundance	j_gene	v_gene	CDR3nt	CDR3aa
TRBD2	NA	TRBJ2-1	TRBV5-1	TGCGCCAGCAGCTTTACCCCAAAACCGGGACTAGCGGGAGGTGAGCAGTTCTTC	CASSFTPKPGLAGGEQFF
NA	NA	TRBJ1-5	TRBV18	TGTGCCAGCTCACCACAGGGAGCGTATAGCAATCAGCCCCAGCATTTT	CASSPQGAYSNQPQHF
NA	NA	TRBJ1-2	TRBV11-1	TGTGCCAGCAGTCAAGACCTGGGCTATGGCTACACCTTC	CASSQDLGYGYTF
TRBD2	once	TRBJ2-7	TRBV7-2	TGTGCCAGCAGCCCTACCACTAGCGGGAGGGCCTACGAGCAGTACTTC	CASSPTTSGRAYEQYF
NA	NA	TRBJ2-1	TRBV6-5	TGTGCCAGCAGTCGGGACGGGAGTCACAATGAGCAGTTCTTC	CASSRDGSHNEQFF
TRBD1	NA	TRBJ1-5	TRBV28	TGTGCCAGCGGAAATACAGGGGATTGGTCAAATCAGCCCCAGCATTTT	CASGNTGDWSNQPQHF
TRBD2	NA	TRBJ2-7	TRBV18	TGTGCCAGCTCACCATACGCCCTAGCGGGAGCTGGGCAGTACTTC	CASSPYALAGAGQYF
TRBD1	NA	TRBJ1-2	TRBV9	TGTGCCAGCAGCGAGGGAACAGGGGTTCTGACTAAGGACTATGGCTACACCTTC	CASSEGTGVLTKDYGYTF
TRBD2	NA	TRBJ2-5	TRBV2	TGTGCCAGCGGGCCCGGGAGGCAAGAGACCCAGTACTTC	CASGPGRQETQYF
NA	NA	TRBJ2-2	TRBV5-5	TGTGCCAGCAGCTCTTTACAGGGATCGAACACCGGGGAGCTGTTTTTT	CASSSLQGSNTGELFF
NA	once	TRBJ2-3	TRBV29-1	TGCAGCGGACAATCTAGGGCTACAGATACGCAGTATTTT	CSGQSRATDTQYF
TRBD2	NA	TRBJ2-3	TRBV7-3	TGTGCCAGCAGCTTAATTGCTAGCGGGAGGGGGTTTAGCACAGATACGCAGTATTTT	CASSLIASGRGFSTDTQYF
TRBD1	few	TRBJ2-2	TRBV5-1	TGCGCCAGCACGACCGGGACAGGGTTATCCGGGGAGCTGTTTTTT	CASTTGTGLSGELFF
NA	NA	TRBJ2-5	TRBV19	TGTGCCAGTAGTCCAGCGCAAAGGGAGACCCAGTACTTC	CASSPAQRETQYF
TRBD1	NA	TRBJ2-5	TRBV28	TGTGCCAGCAGTTCAGCCGGGACAGGGAAAGAGACCCAGTACTTC	CASSSAGTGKETQYF
NA	NA	TRBJ2-2	TRBV25-1	TGTGCCAGCAGTGAAGGGGAGGACACCGGGGAGCTGTTTTTT	CASSEGEDTGELFF
TRBD1	NA	TRBJ1-2	TRBV29-1	TGCAGCGCAGCCCAGGACAGGGCCCTCTATGGCTACACCTTC	CSAAQDRALYGYTF
TRBD1	NA	TRBJ1-2	TRBV5-4	TGTGCCAGCACTACTGACGACAGGGTCTATGGCTACACCTTC	CASTTDDRVYGYTF
TRBD1	NA	TRBJ2-1	TRBV19	TGTGCCAGTAGTAAGGTGACCGGGACAGTTCACAATGAGCAGTTCTTC	CASSKVTGTVHNEQFF
NA	NA	TRBJ2-3	TRBV5-1	TGCGCCAGCAGCTCGCCGACTCCGGTATGGATGGCGACAGATACGCAGTATTTT	CASSSPTPVWMATDTQYF
TRBD2	NA	TRBJ2-1	TRBV19	TGTGCCAGTAGTATACAGGCTAGCGGGAGGGCTGAACAGTTCTTC	CASSIQASGRAEQFF
NA	NA	TRBJ2-1	TRBV19	TGTGCCAGTACCCGGAGGGGGCGGGAGAGGTATTACAATGAGCAGTTCTTC	CASTRRGRERYYNEQFF